This section outlines one T cell receptor beta chain sequence together with its context. Its antigen is currently unknown. Sequencing ends 3 residues short of the CDR3 end; the germline J gene provides the rest. The data derive from a study of T cells in women clearing cervical HPV infection. Findings and caveats of the study: It is unknown whether associations predate infection; no effector/memory or HPV-specific sorting.

Unmatched junction bases numbered 10, after V lost 8 bases and J lost 4 bases. This CDR3 is 14 amino acids long. The germline CDR1 and CDR2 sequences are SQVTM and ANQGSEA. Only in-frame clones appear in the TCRdb table, and some are missing; sequencing was by immunoSEQ multiplex PCR. The sample includes 40,000 or so clones. The sequenced sample was blood buffy coat. The chain carries TRBV29-1 and TRBJ2-3, with TRBD1 matching over 9 bases. The TCR originated in a woman between 18 and 75 years old with a cervical HPV16 infection that either progressed to CIN3+ or cleared (not recorded which). CDR3 in amino acids: CSSLGDRVSDTQYF. The sequenced CDR3 bases are TGCAGCTCCCTCGGGGACAGGGTATCAGATACG.